This T cell receptor (beta chain) emerged from a study of lung T cells in sarcoidosis with Löfgren's syndrome. Study-wide context: Analyses focused on Löfgren's syndrome patients. Study-wide results and limits: Multiple Löfgren's syndrome patients reportedly shared TRAV12-1 and TRBV2 CDR3 motifs, suggesting public CD4+ TCRs.

Germline V CDR1 and CDR2: SEHNR, FQNEAQ (reference sequence). The ends lost 5 bases at V and 4 bases at J; junction bases unmatched: 13. There are 18 residues in the CDR3. This clonotype was picked up a small number of times. Its antigen is currently unknown. Via MiXCR, TCRdb re-called the reads, giving one row per CDR3 protein. The sample has 60,000 to 70,000 distinct CDR3 sequences; 20% to 25% are singletons. The receptor was derived from a human donor with sarcoidosis (Löfgren's syndrome or another form), or a control subject (not recorded which). Sequenced material: CD4+ T cells from PBMCs. This sequence joins TRBV7-9 and TRBJ2-1; TRBD2 agrees at 11 bases. CDR3 DNA: TGTGCCAGCAGCCCCCGGGATAGCGGGAGGGGAGATTACAATGAGCAGTTCTTC. It encodes CASSPRDSGRGDYNEQFF.